This T cell receptor beta chain is drawn from a study of Ad26.COV2.S vaccination and SARS-CoV-2 variants. Study as a whole: Sample donor was a member of the COV1001 Ad26.COV2.S trial arm. Ad26.COV2.S was injected intramuscularly once or twice, 56 days apart.

Method: immunoSEQ multiplex PCR; TCRdb's copy keeps in-frame clones and lacks some. This sample yields around 320,000 clones, of which roughly 84% are seen a single time; roughly 2.1% belongs to the top ten. This clone was found once. This CDR3 region has 14 residues. Germline CDR1 and CDR2: SNHLY and FYNNEI. Trimming took off 3 bases at V and 5 bases at J, with 13 bases between the two ends. Specified treatment: 19 received Ad26.COV2.S at low or high dose, single or two shots; about 5 received placebo; per-sample allocation not given. On day 63 after the first injection, vaccine and placebo recipients gave samples. The sample came from a Boston adult aged 18-55 years.

The clonotype comes from a person between 18 and 65 years old who received the Ad26.COV2.S COVID-19 vaccine or a placebo. Sample: peripheral blood, taken in a trial of Ad26.COV2.S vaccine versus placebo. The chain has TRBV2 and TRBJ1-1; D gene unclear. In DNA form, the CDR3 reads TGTGCCAGCAGTGACACTACCCGGATAACTGAAGCTTTCTTT. Its translation: CASSDTTRITEAFF.